Reported below is one T cell receptor (beta chain). The sample comes from a study of cytomegalovirus exposure and HLA in healthy donors. PCR was performed using 60 Vbeta and 13 Jbeta primers. Sequencing was performed with immunoSEQ multiplex PCR; in TCRdb, only in-frame clones are kept and a portion is missing. The sample lists some 130,000 clones, roughly two thirds occurring once. Germline loops: CDR1 SQVTM, CDR2 ANQGSEA. CDR3 size: 13 residues. The sequencing sample was made of PBMCs. This sequence joins TRBV29-1 and TRBJ2-5; D gene unclear. Matching the DNA end better, TRBJ2-7 makes the J call doubtful. This TCR was recovered from a man younger than 45 in good health and CMV-seropositive. The CDR3 DNA follows: TGCAGCGTTGAAGAGGTCTCTTCCTACGAGCAGTACTTC. This gives the protein CSVEEVSSYEQYF.